This is a list of T cell receptor beta chains from one sample in a study of T-cell reconstitution after alpha-beta-depleted transplantation in children. One entry per CDR3 protein, called by TCRdb with MiXCR from the PCR reads. The sample includes 250,000 or so distinct CDR3 sequences, roughly a quarter seen only once; the top ten take about 4.8%. The source was PBMCs, mostly from graft donor cells, collected 360 days after TCRalphabeta/CD19-depleted stem cell transplant. The origin of the receptors is a female patient under 10 years old who had a stem cell transplant for congenital amegakaryocytic thrombocytopenia, so the T cells may come from the graft donor. Both conserved end residues are part of each CDR3. Each record gives: V gene, clone size, J gene, D gene, CDR3 protein, CDR3 DNA. D genes are given only for firm matches. Some rows mark clone size as missing; the rest say once, few, many or name a class of expanded clone.

TRBV3-1	few	TRBJ2-1	.	CASSQVGRDEQFF	TGTGCCAGCAGCCAAGTCGGCAGAGATGAGCAGTTCTTC
TRBV2	few	TRBJ2-1	.	CAGLQSGGNEQFF	TGTGCCGGCCTCCAATCAGGAGGCAATGAGCAGTTCTTC
TRBV4-1	.	TRBJ2-7	.	CASRQDPSGGSYEQYF	TGCGCCAGCAGACAAGATCCTTCCGGGGGCTCATACGAGCAGTACTTC
TRBV15	.	TRBJ2-4	.	CATSRDSLRREAKNIQYF	TGTGCCACCAGCAGGGACAGTCTGAGGAGAGAGGCCAAAAACATTCAGTACTTC
TRBV4-1	.	TRBJ2-2	TRBD1	CASSQAKTGVGGELFF	TGCGCCAGCAGCCAAGCAAAGACAGGGGTCGGCGGGGAGCTGTTTTTT
TRBV10-3	many	TRBJ1-1	.	CAISESTGFLEAFF	TGTGCCATCAGTGAGTCTACAGGATTTTTGGAAGCTTTCTTT
TRBV27	.	TRBJ2-7	.	CASSLMGRSLHEQYF	TGTGCCAGCAGTTTAATGGGCAGAAGCCTCCACGAGCAGTACTTC
TRBV12-3/TRBV12-4	few	TRBJ1-1	.	CASSLVSAAEAFF	TGTGCCAGCAGTTTGGTATCCGCCGCTGAAGCTTTCTTT
TRBV14	few	TRBJ2-2	.	CASSPKWTGELFF	TGTGCCAGCAGCCCTAAGTGGACCGGGGAGCTGTTTTTT
TRBV20-1	many	TRBJ1-1	.	CSARSTRDTEAFF	TGCAGTGCTAGAAGTACACGGGACACTGAAGCTTTCTTT
TRBV11-1	few	TRBJ1-4	TRBD1	CASSFGADREKLFF	TGTGCCAGCAGCTTCGGGGCCGACAGGGAGAAACTGTTTTTT
TRBV5-6	few	TRBJ2-1	.	CASSLVIEDEQFF	TGTGCCAGCAGCTTGGTGATTGAGGATGAGCAGTTCTTC
TRBV14	few	TRBJ1-1	.	CASSPTLLKGTEAFF	TGTGCCAGCAGCCCTACTCTGCTAAAGGGCACTGAAGCTTTCTTT
TRBV5-6	few	TRBJ1-4	TRBD1	CASRKTGTGLEKLFF	TGTGCCAGCAGAAAAACCGGGACAGGGCTCGAAAAACTGTTTTTT
TRBV12-3/TRBV12-4	.	TRBJ1-6	.	CASSPGPVRNSPLHF	TGTGCCAGCAGTCCCGGGCCCGTGAGGAATTCACCCCTCCACTTT
TRBV15	few	TRBJ2-1	TRBD2	CATSPGTRYNEQFF	TGTGCCACCAGCCCCGGGACTAGATACAATGAGCAGTTCTTC
TRBV7-9	.	TRBJ2-1	.	CASSPALASEQFF	TGTGCCAGCAGCCCTGCTCTAGCGAGTGAGCAGTTCTTC
TRBV7-8	.	TRBJ1-6	.	CASSLGAQGGYNSPLHF	TGTGCCAGCAGCTTAGGGGCGCAGGGCGGCTATAATTCACCCCTCCACTTT
TRBV11-2	.	TRBJ2-7	.	CASSLKPLGATKRPEQYF	TGTGCCAGCAGCCTGAAGCCTCTTGGGGCGACGAAGCGTCCCGAGCAGTACTTC
TRBV7-8	few	TRBJ2-7	TRBD2	CASSFRGLAVHEQYF	TGTGCCAGCAGCTTCCGAGGACTAGCCGTGCACGAGCAGTACTTC
TRBV10-3	.	TRBJ2-7	.	CATSEPGLQYF	TGTGCCACCAGTGAACCGGGCCTTCAGTACTTC
TRBV7-9	.	TRBJ1-3	.	CASSLSGFPGNTIYF	TGTGCCAGCAGCTTGTCAGGGTTCCCTGGAAACACCATATATTTT
TRBV5-4	few	TRBJ2-2	.	CASSRARTRAWELFF	TGTGCCAGCAGCCGGGCCAGGACCCGTGCTTGGGAGCTGTTTTTT
TRBV30	.	TRBJ2-4	.	CAWSVGRSDIQYF	TGTGCCTGGAGTGTCGGCAGGTCGGACATTCAGTACTTC
TRBV10-3	few	TRBJ1-2	.	CAISEGSQANYGYTF	TGTGCCATCAGTGAGGGCAGCCAGGCTAACTATGGCTACACCTTC
TRBV28	.	TRBJ2-7	.	CASSLPRTSSYEQYF	TGTGCCAGCAGTTTACCTCGGACGAGTAGCTACGAGCAGTACTTC
TRBV5-1	.	TRBJ2-7	.	CASSLAMPSGVLYEQYF	TGCGCCAGCAGCTTGGCCATGCCCTCCGGGGTTCTATACGAGCAGTACTTC
TRBV4-1	many	TRBJ1-2	.	CASSQVGAQGYTF	TGCGCCAGCAGCCAAGTTGGGGCTCAGGGCTACACCTTC
TRBV12-3/TRBV12-4	.	TRBJ2-1	TRBD2	CASRPGTSGSRGWDEQFF	TGTGCCAGCAGACCCGGGACTAGCGGGAGTAGGGGGTGGGATGAGCAGTTCTTC
TRBV28	few	TRBJ2-2	.	CATRSFANTGELFF	TGTGCCACCAGGTCTTTCGCGAACACCGGGGAGCTGTTTTTT
TRBV5-1	many	TRBJ2-3	.	CASSFPGGTDTQYF	TGCGCCAGCAGCTTCCCAGGGGGCACAGATACGCAGTATTTT
TRBV2	few	TRBJ2-1	.	CASSAEGYNEQFF	TGTGCCAGCAGTGCTGAAGGCTACAATGAGCAGTTCTTC
TRBV20-1	many	TRBJ2-5	.	CSASSTEETQYF	TGCAGTGCTAGTAGTACAGAAGAGACCCAGTACTTC
TRBV7-9	few	TRBJ2-5	.	CASSLLGGGETQYF	TGTGCCAGCAGCCTTCTGGGAGGCGGGGAGACCCAGTACTTC
TRBV29-1	many	TRBJ2-5	TRBD2	CSVEWGLDETQYF	TGCAGCGTTGAATGGGGACTAGATGAGACCCAGTACTTC
TRBV28	many	TRBJ2-1	.	CASSIVFGSSYNEQFF	TGTGCCAGCAGCATCGTTTTTGGGAGCTCCTACAATGAGCAGTTCTTC
TRBV7-9	.	TRBJ2-7	TRBD2	CASSFGGVLTYEQYF	TGTGCCAGCAGCTTCGGGGGGGTTCTAACCTACGAGCAGTACTTC
TRBV6-5	.	TRBJ2-1	.	CASSYGPAENEQFF	TGTGCCAGCAGTTACGGGCCAGCGGAAAATGAGCAGTTCTTC
TRBV6-2/TRBV6-3	many	TRBJ1-4	.	CASTPGHRFNEKLFF	TGTGCCAGCACCCCGGGACACCGCTTTAATGAAAAACTGTTTTTT
TRBV3-1	few	TRBJ1-6	TRBD1	CASSWRQGENNSPLHF	TGTGCCAGCAGTTGGAGACAGGGTGAAAATAATTCACCCCTCCACTTT
TRBV29-1	.	TRBJ1-2	.	CSVVRFTENYGYTF	TGCAGCGTTGTCCGGTTTACAGAAAACTATGGCTACACCTTC
TRBV20-1	.	TRBJ1-4	TRBD1	CSAEGGQTSTNEKLFF	TGCAGTGCCGAAGGGGGCCAGACATCAACTAATGAAAAACTGTTTTTT
TRBV20-1	.	TRBJ2-3	TRBD2	CSATTSGASTDTQYF	TGCAGTGCAACTACGAGCGGGGCTAGCACAGATACGCAGTATTTT
TRBV4-1	.	TRBJ2-7	.	CASSQVAGGAYEQYF	TGCGCCAGCAGCCAGGTTGCCGGGGGAGCCTACGAGCAGTACTTC
TRBV24-1	few	TRBJ2-6	.	CATSDGASGANVLTF	TGTGCCACCAGTGATGGGGCCTCTGGGGCCAACGTCCTGACTTTC
TRBV12-3/TRBV12-4	many	TRBJ1-1	.	CASSSRQWNTEAFF	TGTGCCAGCAGTTCCCGACAATGGAACACTGAAGCTTTCTTT
TRBV14	.	TRBJ1-1	.	CASSAAMNTEAFF	TGTGCCAGCTCGGCTGCCATGAACACTGAAGCTTTCTTT
TRBV4-1	.	TRBJ2-7	.	CASSQVWAPSYEQYF	TGCGCCAGCAGCCAAGTTTGGGCACCATCCTACGAGCAGTACTTC
TRBV5-1	few	TRBJ1-6	TRBD1	CASAGTGNSPLHF	TGCGCCAGCGCCGGGACAGGGAATTCACCCCTCCACTTT
TRBV9	.	TRBJ2-1	TRBD2	CASNRGLAEPKEQFF	TGTGCCAGCAATCGGGGACTAGCGGAACCCAAGGAGCAGTTCTTC
TRBV12-3/TRBV12-4	few	TRBJ2-3	TRBD2	CASRPNTSGVRDTQYF	TGTGCCAGCAGGCCCAATACTAGCGGGGTTCGAGATACGCAGTATTTT